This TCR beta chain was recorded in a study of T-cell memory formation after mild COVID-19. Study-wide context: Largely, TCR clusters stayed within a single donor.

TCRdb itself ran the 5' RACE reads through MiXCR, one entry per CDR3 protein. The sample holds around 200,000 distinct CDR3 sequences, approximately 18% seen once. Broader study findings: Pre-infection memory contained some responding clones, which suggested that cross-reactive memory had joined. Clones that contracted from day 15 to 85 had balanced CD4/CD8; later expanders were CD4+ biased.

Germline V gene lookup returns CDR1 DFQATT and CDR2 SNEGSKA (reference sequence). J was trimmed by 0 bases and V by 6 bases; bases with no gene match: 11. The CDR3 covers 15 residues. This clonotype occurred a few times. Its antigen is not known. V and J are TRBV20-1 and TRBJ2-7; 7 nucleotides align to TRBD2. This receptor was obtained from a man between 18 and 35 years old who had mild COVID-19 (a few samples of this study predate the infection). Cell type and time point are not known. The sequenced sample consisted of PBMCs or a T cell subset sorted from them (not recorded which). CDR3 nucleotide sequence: TGCAGTGCCCCCTCCCCGGGGAGGGGCTCCTACGAGCAGTACTTC. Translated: CSAPSPGRGSYEQYF.